This T cell receptor beta chain was profiled in a study of early T cells in non-severe SARS-CoV-2 infection. Across the whole study: The input, bulk RNA from unsorted whole blood, was sequenced, and chains were unpaired.

In the library, individual cDNA molecules carried attached unique molecular identifiers. TCRdb called the 5' RACE reads again in MiXCR, with one record for every CDR3 protein. The sample records about 23,000 distinct CDR3 sequences, 4.5% being singletons. This clonotype was detected many times. What it binds is unknown. Germline lookup yields CDR1 KGHSH and CDR2 LQKENI. The V segment lost 3 bases and the J segment 0 bases; nucleotides outside the gene matches: 8. The CDR3 is made up of 17 amino acids. Study-level results: The matching step, a VDJdb search, favored anti-spike CD8 responses and missed private and CD4 specificities.

The rearrangement uses TRBV18 and TRBJ1-1; TRBD1 agrees at 9 bases. Source material: whole blood. This TCR was sampled from an adult who was a healthcare worker with PCR-confirmed SARS-CoV-2 infection or an uninfected control (not recorded which). CDR3 sequence reads: CASSPTGGMLMNTEAFF. DNA for the CDR3: TGTGCCAGCTCACCGACAGGGGGTATGCTAATGAACACTGAAGCTTTCTTT.